The entry below gives a single TCR beta chain sequence along with its context. Its antigen is still unknown. This CDR3 region has 14 residues. Trimming left V 6 bases short and J 4 bases short, with 15 bases between. The germline gives CDR1 MNHEY, CDR2 SVGAGI. This specimen comes from a study of cytomegalovirus exposure and HLA in healthy donors. General observations from the study: Rare TCR sequences dominated, though some public TCRs recurred in many donors. Association with HLA alleles at 0.05 false discovery rate was found for approximately 18,000 TCR beta sequences in a later analysis. In a later analysis, productive TCRs from donors in an Asian-associated ancestry cluster reportedly carried fewer N-insertions than the cohort mean.

PCR employed 60 Vbeta and 13 Jbeta primers. The assay was immunoSEQ multiplex PCR, and TCRdb's table has in-frame clones only and misses some. This sample has 85,000 to 90,000 clones, with roughly 84% found just once. This receptor was obtained from a man in his thirties or forties in good health and CMV-seronegative. Sequencing was carried out using PBMCs. This sequence joins TRBV6-5 and TRBJ1-2; maybe TRBD1 (6 bases). The CDR3: CASSPWGGGYGYTF. CDR3 bases: TGTGCCAGCAGCCCATGGGGGGGCGGCTATGGCTACACCTTC.